This is a list of T cell receptor beta chains from one sample in a study of blood T cells in healthy people across ages. TCRdb reprocessed the 5' RACE reads via MiXCR and lists one record per CDR3 protein. The data contain roughly 720,000 distinct CDR3 sequences, 53% of them singletons. The sequenced material came from blood. The receptors derive from a man older than 75 in good health. Each CDR3 is given with its conserved first and last residue. A D gene is named only where the DNA matches it firmly. Size tells how often a clone was seen (once, few, many) or the class of an expanded clone, and some rows leave it out.

>TRBJ2-1|TRBV27|.|.
CASSFSGPSNEQFF
TGTGCCAGCAGTTTCTCGGGACCGAGCAATGAGCAGTTCTTC
>TRBJ2-6|TRBV28|.|.
CASSLWSISPRDLRSGANVLTF
TGTGCCAGCAGTTTATGGTCTATAAGTCCCCGAGATCTCCGCTCTGGGGCCAACGTCCTGACTTTC
>TRBJ2-7|TRBV9|TRBD2|few
CASSAGTSAYEQYF
TGTGCCAGCAGCGCCGGGACTAGTGCTTACGAGCAGTACTTC
>TRBJ2-6|TRBV20-1|.|few
CSASPFGSSGANVLTF
TGCAGTGCTAGCCCGTTTGGGAGCTCTGGGGCCAACGTCCTGACTTTC
>TRBJ1-2|TRBV15|.|few
CATSRDTQGSYGYTF
TGTGCCACCAGCAGAGATACGCAGGGGTCCTATGGCTACACCTTC
>TRBJ2-7|TRBV5-1|.|many
CASSPGARYYEQYF
TGCGCCAGCAGCCCTGGGGCCAGGTACTACGAGCAGTACTTC
>TRBJ2-2|TRBV30|TRBD1|.
CAWSVPRQGSWAEELFF
TGTGCCTGGAGTGTACCAAGACAGGGATCCTGGGCCGAGGAGCTGTTTTTT
>TRBJ1-5|TRBV6-5|.|.
CASSPGGANQPQHF
TGTGCCAGCAGCCCCGGGGGAGCGAATCAGCCCCAGCATTTT
>TRBJ2-7|TRBV7-2|.|.
CASSFFHEQYF
TGTGCCAGCAGCTTCTTCCACGAGCAGTACTTC
>TRBJ2-2|TRBV20-1|.|.
CSAAGTGGTGELFF
TGCAGTGCTGCCGGGACCGGTGGCACCGGGGAGCTGTTTTTT
>TRBJ1-4|TRBV5-1|TRBD1|.
CASSLGQGALNEKLFF
TGCGCCAGCAGCTTGGGACAGGGGGCGCTTAATGAAAAACTGTTTTTT
>TRBJ1-2|TRBV7-9|.|.
CATNSLGRGYTF
TGTGCCACCAACTCATTAGGACGGGGCTACACCTTC
>TRBJ1-4|TRBV3-1|.|.
CASSRRTELEKLFF
TGTGCCAGCAGCCGCCGGACAGAACTTGAAAAACTGTTTTTT
>TRBJ2-1|TRBV5-1|TRBD2|.
CASSWAGLARSYNEQFF
TGCGCCAGCAGCTGGGCCGGACTAGCAAGGTCCTACAATGAGCAGTTCTTC
>TRBJ2-1|TRBV12-3/TRBV12-4|.|few
CASSLGTSSYNEQFF
TGTGCCAGCAGTTTAGGTACGAGCTCCTACAATGAGCAGTTCTTC
>TRBJ1-1|TRBV14|.|few
CASSARGTEAFF
TGTGCCAGCAGCGCCAGGGGCACTGAAGCTTTCTTT